The T cell receptor (beta chain) under discussion was sequenced for a study of molecular identifiers for immune sequencing clone quantification. Each CDR3 protein is one row after TCRdb ran MiXCR on the PCR reads. The table has 65,000 or so distinct CDR3 sequences, about 18% seen once; the top ten hold around 1.5%. This clonotype was detected ten times or more. The sequenced sample consisted of naive CD8+ T cells from blood, with Jurkat cell RNA spiked in. Subset here: FACS-sorted CD8+CD4-CCR7+CD45RA+ naive T cells. The clonotype was recovered from a human donor in good health. Some libraries in this study had Jurkat cell RNA spiked in.

CDR3 DNA: TGTGCCGGGGGACAGGGGGCCCCGAACACTGAAGCTTTCTTT. Amino acids: CAGGQGAPNTEAFF. V is TRBV28 and J is TRBJ1-1; TRBD1 aligns across 12 bases. This CDR3 comprises 14 residues. Trimming took 11 bases from V and 1 from J; bases not matched to a gene: 5. From germline, CDR1 is MDHEN and CDR2 SYDVKM.